These T cell receptor beta chains were read from a single sample in a study of regulatory T cells in long-lasting Graves disease. One entry per CDR3 protein results from TCRdb running MiXCR on the multiplex PCR reads. This sample has 350,000 to 450,000 distinct CDR3 sequences, with over 15% found just once. The same data also went into a second study, on T cells in Graves' hyperthyroidism and ophthalmopathy.

The specimen comprised peripheral blood mononuclear cells (PBMCs), sampled at new diagnosis, from a patient treated with antithyroid drugs. These TCRs come from a man aged 35 to 55 with Graves disease. CDR3s include the opening cysteine and the closing phenylalanine or tryptophan. D genes are given only for firm matches. A clone size is listed for some rows: how often the clone was seen (once, few, many), or a class if it is expanded.

clone_size: many; j_call: TRBJ1-1; d_call: .; v_call: TRBV4-1; cdr3_aa: CASSQAAGRRGNGEAFF
clone_size: many; j_call: TRBJ1-1; d_call: .; v_call: TRBV5-1; cdr3_aa: CASSDGRFLEAFF
clone_size: few; j_call: TRBJ2-3; d_call: .; v_call: TRBV10-3; cdr3_aa: CAISERRVTDTQYF
clone_size: .; j_call: TRBJ2-1; d_call: .; v_call: TRBV4-2; cdr3_aa: CASSQGRSGYNEQFF
clone_size: many; j_call: TRBJ1-1; d_call: TRBD1; v_call: TRBV7-9; cdr3_aa: CASSLGDRQNTEAFF
clone_size: many; j_call: TRBJ2-3; d_call: .; v_call: TRBV11-3; cdr3_aa: CASSDSTDTQYF
clone_size: .; j_call: TRBJ2-6; d_call: .; v_call: TRBV10-3; cdr3_aa: CAISSGANVLTF
clone_size: many; j_call: TRBJ1-1; d_call: TRBD1; v_call: TRBV4-2; cdr3_aa: CASSQTAGGVTEAFF
clone_size: many; j_call: TRBJ1-5; d_call: .; v_call: TRBV6-1; cdr3_aa: CASSRGVGPQHF
clone_size: .; j_call: TRBJ1-2; d_call: .; v_call: TRBV19; cdr3_aa: CASSFRRVVPYGYTF
clone_size: .; j_call: TRBJ2-3; d_call: .; v_call: TRBV7-2; cdr3_aa: CASSLGAGVADTQYF
clone_size: many; j_call: TRBJ1-5; d_call: .; v_call: TRBV4-2; cdr3_aa: CASSQDQGDQPQHF
clone_size: .; j_call: TRBJ2-1; d_call: TRBD1; v_call: TRBV6-2/TRBV6-3; cdr3_aa: CASREVTGFEQFF
clone_size: many; j_call: TRBJ2-3; d_call: .; v_call: TRBV12-3/TRBV12-4; cdr3_aa: CASSLLNGAATQYF
clone_size: few; j_call: TRBJ2-7; d_call: TRBD2; v_call: TRBV18; cdr3_aa: CASSSGLDYEQYF
clone_size: many; j_call: TRBJ1-2; d_call: .; v_call: TRBV10-3; cdr3_aa: CAISDFMLWKATYGYTF
clone_size: many; j_call: TRBJ1-1; d_call: .; v_call: TRBV6-2/TRBV6-3; cdr3_aa: CASSYASGLNTEAFF
clone_size: .; j_call: TRBJ1-3; d_call: .; v_call: TRBV9; cdr3_aa: CASSLQVSGNTIYF
clone_size: .; j_call: TRBJ2-2; d_call: .; v_call: TRBV12-3/TRBV12-4; cdr3_aa: CASDRDTDTGELFF